This is a list of T cell receptor beta chains from one sample in a study of breast tumors, draining lymph nodes, adjacent tissues. MiXCR, applied by TCRdb to the multiplex PCR reads, yields one record per CDR3 protein. Here the sample spans approximately 190,000 distinct CDR3 sequences, about 32% being singletons. The sequenced sample consisted of axillary lymph node tissue. These TCRs come from a female donor with breast cancer. Some clones in this sample may be carry-over from other donors' samples. CDR3s include the opening cysteine and the closing phenylalanine or tryptophan. The D gene is left open where the match is weak. Rows give clone size only sometimes, using once, few, many, or a class for an expanded clone.

D gene: TRBD1
V gene: TRBV5-5
clone size: few
J gene: TRBJ2-1
CDR3 DNA: TGTGCCAGCAGCCCTGGGACAGCTTACAATGAGCAGTTCTTC
CDR3 protein: CASSPGTAYNEQFF

D gene: TRBD1
V gene: TRBV15
clone size: NA
J gene: TRBJ2-5
CDR3 DNA: TGTGCCACCAGTAAAGGACAGGCGTACCAAGAGACCCAGTACTTC
CDR3 protein: CATSKGQAYQETQYF

D gene: NA
V gene: TRBV2
clone size: NA
J gene: TRBJ1-6
CDR3 DNA: TGTGCCAGCATCCAAGGGGATAATTCACCCCTCCACTTT
CDR3 protein: CASIQGDNSPLHF

D gene: NA
V gene: TRBV19
clone size: many
J gene: TRBJ1-4
CDR3 DNA: TGTGCCAGTAGTATAGATGGAAGGGACGAAAAACTGTTTTTT
CDR3 protein: CASSIDGRDEKLFF

D gene: TRBD1
V gene: TRBV6-5
clone size: NA
J gene: TRBJ1-1
CDR3 DNA: TGTGCCAGCACCACCCTGGACAGGGCGAACACTGAAGCTTTCTTT
CDR3 protein: CASTTLDRANTEAFF

D gene: NA
V gene: TRBV7-2
clone size: NA
J gene: TRBJ1-1
CDR3 DNA: TGTGCCAGCAGCTTATGGGGGAGGAACACTGAAGCTTTCTTT
CDR3 protein: CASSLWGRNTEAFF

D gene: NA
V gene: TRBV5-1
clone size: many
J gene: TRBJ2-1
CDR3 DNA: TGCGTCAGCAGCTTGGGTCGCAATGAGCAGTTCTTC
CDR3 protein: CVSSLGRNEQFF

D gene: NA
V gene: TRBV30
clone size: many
J gene: TRBJ1-2
CDR3 DNA: TGTGCCTGGAGTGAAGGGGATGGCTACACCTTC
CDR3 protein: CAWSEGDGYTF

D gene: NA
V gene: TRBV5-8
clone size: many
J gene: TRBJ1-2
CDR3 DNA: TGTGCCAGCAGCTACCTAGACCCCGCGGTCTATGGCTACACCTTC
CDR3 protein: CASSYLDPAVYGYTF

D gene: TRBD2
V gene: TRBV18
clone size: many
J gene: TRBJ2-1
CDR3 DNA: TGTGCCAGCTCACCACCGTTTGAGGGGAGGGATGAGCAGTTCTTC
CDR3 protein: CASSPPFEGRDEQFF

D gene: NA
V gene: TRBV6-6
clone size: many
J gene: TRBJ1-5
CDR3 DNA: TGTGCCAGCAGTATGGCTCAATATCAGCCCCAGCATTTT
CDR3 protein: CASSMAQYQPQHF

D gene: NA
V gene: TRBV20-1
clone size: many
J gene: TRBJ1-3
CDR3 DNA: TGCAGTGCTAGAGATGTGAAGCCCGGAAACACCATATATTTT
CDR3 protein: CSARDVKPGNTIYF

D gene: TRBD2
V gene: TRBV11-2
clone size: many
J gene: TRBJ2-1
CDR3 DNA: TGTGCCAGCAGCTTAGTAGGCGGGACTAGCGGTCAGTACAATGAGCAGTTCTTC
CDR3 protein: CASSLVGGTSGQYNEQFF

D gene: NA
V gene: TRBV19
clone size: NA
J gene: TRBJ1-5
CDR3 DNA: TGTGCCAGTAGTACCCTTGGGGGGCACAGCAATCAGCCCCAGCATTTT
CDR3 protein: CASSTLGGHSNQPQHF

D gene: NA
V gene: TRBV19
clone size: many
J gene: TRBJ2-7
CDR3 DNA: TGTGCCAGTAGTATACCCCTCGGGGAATCCTACGAGCAGTACTTC
CDR3 protein: CASSIPLGESYEQYF

D gene: NA
V gene: TRBV19
clone size: few
J gene: TRBJ2-5
CDR3 DNA: TGTGCCAGTAGTATAACCGGGGAGACCCAGTACTTC
CDR3 protein: CASSITGETQYF

D gene: NA
V gene: TRBV6-5
clone size: NA
J gene: TRBJ1-5
CDR3 DNA: TGTGCCAGCAGGCAAAACGGACAGCCCCAGCATTTT
CDR3 protein: CASRQNGQPQHF

D gene: TRBD2
V gene: TRBV10-3
clone size: NA
J gene: TRBJ2-3
CDR3 DNA: TGTGCCATCAGTGCCAGCGGATTAGCGGGGCTCACAGATACGCAGTATTTT
CDR3 protein: CAISASGLAGLTDTQYF

D gene: NA
V gene: TRBV7-8
clone size: few
J gene: TRBJ1-1
CDR3 DNA: TGTGCCAGCAGCTTAGTCGGATCCCTAGTCGGCACTGAAGCTTTCTTT
CDR3 protein: CASSLVGSLVGTEAFF

D gene: NA
V gene: TRBV6-5
clone size: NA
J gene: TRBJ1-1
CDR3 DNA: TGTGCCAGCAGTGGCAGGGGCGGAGGGAACACTGAAGCTTTCTTT
CDR3 protein: CASSGRGGGNTEAFF

D gene: NA
V gene: TRBV5-5
clone size: many
J gene: TRBJ2-1
CDR3 DNA: TGTGCCAGCAGATCCAGACTCCACAATGAGCAGTTCTTC
CDR3 protein: CASRSRLHNEQFF

D gene: TRBD2
V gene: TRBV7-8
clone size: NA
J gene: TRBJ2-7
CDR3 DNA: TGTGCCAGCAGCTTAGAAAGCGGGGGCCACGAGCAGTACTTC
CDR3 protein: CASSLESGGHEQYF

D gene: NA
V gene: TRBV10-3
clone size: many
J gene: TRBJ1-5
CDR3 DNA: TGTGCCATCAGTGAGGGGGGAGGCAATCAGCCCCAGCATTTT
CDR3 protein: CAISEGGGNQPQHF

D gene: TRBD2
V gene: TRBV7-9
clone size: many
J gene: TRBJ2-3
CDR3 DNA: TGTGCCAGCAGCCTCGGGACTAGCGGGAGCACAGATACGCAGTATTTT
CDR3 protein: CASSLGTSGSTDTQYF

D gene: NA
V gene: TRBV5-5
clone size: many
J gene: TRBJ1-6
CDR3 DNA: TGTGCCAGCAGCTTCGGGAGGGGCTCCTATAATTCACCCCTCCACTTT
CDR3 protein: CASSFGRGSYNSPLHF

D gene: NA
V gene: TRBV20-1
clone size: many
J gene: TRBJ2-1
CDR3 DNA: TGCAGTGCTAGGCCCTCGGGGACTCCGCCGGGTGAGCAGTTCTTC
CDR3 protein: CSARPSGTPPGEQFF

D gene: NA
V gene: TRBV7-9
clone size: NA
J gene: TRBJ2-1
CDR3 DNA: TGTGCCAGCAGCTTCGCCGGGGCCTACAATGAGCAGTTCTTC
CDR3 protein: CASSFAGAYNEQFF

D gene: TRBD1
V gene: TRBV11-2
clone size: many
J gene: TRBJ1-3
CDR3 DNA: TGTGCCAGCAGCCAACTCCCGGGACAGGGCCACACCATATATTTT
CDR3 protein: CASSQLPGQGHTIYF

D gene: TRBD2
V gene: TRBV18
clone size: many
J gene: TRBJ2-3
CDR3 DNA: TGTGCCAGCTCACCACCGCTAGCGGGGCAAGATACGCAGTATTTT
CDR3 protein: CASSPPLAGQDTQYF